The T cell receptor beta chain described here comes from a study of molecular identifiers for immune sequencing clone quantification. This clonotype was seen only a few times. V shed 6 bases, J shed 5 bases, and the junction held 9 bases outside the gene matches. Germline-derived CDR1 and CDR2 are LNHDA and SQIVND (reference sequence). CDR3 length: 14 residues. Generation of bulk TCR libraries relied on previously described methods and listed TCR primers. MiXCR was run by TCRdb on the PCR reads, yielding one entry per CDR3 protein. The sample lists tens of thousands of distinct CDR3 sequences, about a third occurring once. Naive CD8 library inputs spanned about 19,000 to 1,000,000 sorted cells and 10%, 30% or 50% RNA.

The V gene is TRBV19, the J gene TRBJ1-1; 7 positions match TRBD1. The sequence was obtained from a human donor in good health. Some libraries in this study had Jurkat cell RNA spiked in. Source material: naive CD8+ T cells from blood, with Jurkat cell RNA spiked in. This sample's subset: FACS-sorted CD8+CD4-CCR7+CD45RA+ naive T cells. For the CDR3, the DNA is TGTGCCAGTAGCCTGACAGGGTTGGGGACTGAAGCTTTCTTT. Its protein product is CASSLTGLGTEAFF.